The 16 T cell receptor beta chains in this list originate from one sample, sequenced in a study of T cells in localized non-small cell lung cancer. Method: immunoSEQ multiplex PCR; TCRdb's copy keeps in-frame clones and lacks some. The table has about 54,000 clones, over 75% seen once; the top ten hold around 20%. The starting material was peripheral blood, obtained before any cancer treatment. The receptors derive from a female donor older than 55 with stage II squamous cell lung carcinoma.

The rearrangement uses TRBV9 and TRBJ2-1; D could derive from TRBD1 or TRBD2 (5 bases each). V was trimmed by 0 bases and J by 5 bases, leaving 18 bases between them. Germline V lookup: CDR1 SGDLS, CDR2 YYNGEE. CDR3 length equals 17 residues. The CDR3 loop reads CASSVAWGWVENNEQFF. CDR3 DNA sequence: TGTGCCAGCAGCGTAGCCTGGGGGTGGGTAGAAAACAATGAGCAGTTCTTC.

V is TRBV7-9 and J is TRBJ1-2, with no clear D. V lost 5 bases to trimming and J lost 3 bases, with 16 bases between them. Germline V lookup: CDR1 SEHNR, CDR2 FQNEAQ (reference sequence). The CDR3 is 15 residues long. This CDR3 is CASSSPTERYYGYTF. The CDR3 bases are TGTGCCAGCAGCAGCCCTACAGAGAGGTACTATGGCTACACCTTC.

As to this clone: An end of the junction does not agree with germline; a read error may underlie this. The gene calls are TRBV29-1 and TRBJ2-3; TRBD1 is a possible D gene (5 bases). Germline CDR1 is SQVTM and CDR2 is ANQGSEA. The CDR3 has 12 residues. The CDR3 DNA reads TGCAGCGTGGAAGGAGACACAGGTACGCAGTATTTT. Translating gives CSVEGDTGTQYF.

The count of this clone is one. The chain recombines TRBV18 with TRBJ2-7; 12 bases are a match to TRBD1. Germline loops: CDR1 KGHSH, CDR2 LQKENI. The CDR3 covers 15 residues. V shed 4 bases and J 3 bases; nucleotides not matched to a gene: 4. The CDR3 is CASSQGTGGSYEQYF. Here the CDR3 DNA reads TGTGCCAGCTCACAGGGGACAGGGGGCAGCTACGAGCAGTACTTC.

The chain joins TRBV7-9 to TRBJ1-2; no definite D call. From germline, CDR1 is SEHNR and CDR2 FQNEAQ (reference sequence). The CDR3 extends over 12 amino acids. Trimming took 5 bases from V and 8 from J, leaving 12 bases between them. CDR3 region: CASSNSIAGYTF. CDR3 sequence (DNA): TGTGCCAGCAGCAACAGCATAGCCGGCTACACCTTC.

This clone was seen a few times. The chain links TRBV2 to TRBJ1-2; maybe TRBD1 (6 bases). Trimming left V 2 bases short and J 6 bases short, with 13 bases between. Germline V gives CDR1 SNHLY, CDR2 FYNNEI. The CDR3 runs 14 residues. The CDR3 nucleotides are TGTGCCAGCAGTGAACAGGGGCAGGTTGATGGCTACACCTTC. This gives the protein CASSEQGQVDGYTF.

This clone has more than one count but fewer than ten. The chain has TRBV5-1 and TRBJ2-3, with 10 bases matching TRBD1. Germline loops: CDR1 SGHRS, CDR2 YFSETQ. This CDR3 has 15 amino acids. V dropped 0 bases and J dropped 5; count of bases not matched to a gene: 3. CDR3: CASSLEGQGGDTQYF. CDR3 DNA: TGCGCCAGCAGCTTGGAAGGACAGGGGGGAGATACGCAGTATTTT.

The chain employs TRBV7-8 and TRBJ1-2; TRBD1 agrees at 11 bases. V dropped 3 bases and J dropped 8; count of bases not matched to a gene: 5. CDR1 and CDR2 from the germline V gene are SGHVS and FQNEAQ. The CDR3 is 14 amino acids. CDR3 in amino acids: CASSFGQGAQGYTF. The CDR3 nucleotides are TGTGCCAGCAGCTTCGGACAGGGGGCGCAGGGCTACACCTTC.

This clone was detected once. The genes are TRBV29-1 and TRBJ2-3; D unresolved. Germline V gives CDR1 SQVTM, CDR2 ANQGSEA. V was pared by 0 bases and J by 0 bases, with 10 bases between. The CDR3 loop spans 15 amino acids. This chain's CDR3 is CSVEEKASSTDTQYF. The CDR3 coding sequence is TGCAGCGTTGAAGAAAAGGCCTCTAGCACAGATACGCAGTATTTT.

In this sample, this clone turned up once. The chain has TRBV5-1 and TRBJ2-5; D is uncertain. V lost 2 bases to trimming and J lost 2 bases, with 13 bases between them. CDR3 length equals 15 residues. Germline CDR1 reads SGHRS; CDR2 reads YFSETQ. The DNA of the CDR3 is TGCGCCAGCAGCTTAGAGGACGGCAAGCAAGAGACCCAGTACTTC. Amino acids: CASSLEDGKQETQYF.

As regards this clone: One end of the junction is discordant with germline, which a read error may explain. The genes are TRBV7-7 and TRBJ2-3; the D gene is possibly TRBD2 (5 bases). Germline V gene lookup returns CDR1 SSHAT and CDR2 FNYEAQ (reference sequence). The CDR3 runs 14 residues. CDR3 amino acids: CASSLAGGADTQYF. DNA for the CDR3: TGTGCTAGCAGCTTAGCCGGAGGAGCAGATACGCAGTATTTT. Based on the CDR3 plus reference TRBV7-7 and TRBJ2-3, the full variable domain is GAGVSQSPRYKVTKRGQDVTLRCDPISSHATLYWYQQALGQGPEFLTYFNYEAQPDKSGLPSDRFSAERPEGSISTLTIQRTEQRDSAMYRCASSLAGGADTQYFGPGTRLTVL.

The chain carries TRBV6-1 and TRBJ1-5; tentative D call: TRBD1 (5 bases). Germline V gene data show CDR1 as MNHNS and CDR2 as SASEGT. V lost 3 bases and J lost 11, with 20 bases in between. This CDR3 region has 15 residues. This chain's CDR3 is CASSDPGLLGSAQHF. For the CDR3, the DNA is TGTGCCAGCAGTGATCCGGGACTCCTCGGGTCAGCCCAGCATTTT.

This chain links TRBV29-1 with TRBJ1-1; unclear D gene. CDR1 SQVTM and CDR2 ANQGSEA come from the germline V gene. Trimming left V 6 bases short and J 3 bases short, with 11 bases between. CDR3 length: 12 residues. CDR3 amino acids: CSVKKLDTEAFF. The CDR3 nucleotides read TGCAGCGTCAAAAAATTGGACACTGAAGCTTTCTTT.

This sequence joins TRBV10-2 and TRBJ2-4; 9 bases are a match to TRBD2. V trimming: 8 bases; J trimming: 3 bases; junction bases outside the gene matches: 8. This CDR3 is 15 amino acids long. The germline gives CDR1 WSHSY, CDR2 SAAADI. CDR3 protein: CASLSGGLDKNIQYF. DNA of the CDR3: TGCGCCAGCCTAAGCGGGGGGCTTGACAAAAACATTCAGTACTTC.

The chain couples TRBV19 to TRBJ2-1, with D perhaps TRBD1 (6 bases). The V and J ends lost 11 bases and 7 bases respectively, with 21 bases between them. The CDR3 extends over 14 amino acids. Germline V gene data show CDR1 as LNHDA and CDR2 as SQIVND (reference sequence). CDR3 nucleotide sequence: TGTGCCTCGAGGCGAGGGGGTGACGCGAATGAGCAGTTCTTC. Its protein is CASRRGGDANEQFF.

The chain carries TRBV5-4 and TRBJ1-2; D unclear. This CDR3 spans 14 amino acids. The germline V gene encodes CDR1 SGHNT and CDR2 YYREEE (reference sequence). The V end was cut by 0 bases, the J end by 5 bases, with 11 bases between. In DNA, the CDR3 is TGTGCCAGCAGCTTGGCCGGGTACGGTTATGGCTACACCTTC. This codes for CASSLAGYGYGYTF. Together with reference TRBV5-4 and TRBJ1-2, the CDR3 gives the full variable domain: ETGVTQSPTHLIKTRGQQVTLRCSSQSGHNTVSWYQQALGQGPQFIFQYYREEENGRGNFPPRFSGLQFPNYSSELNVNALELDDSALYLCASSLAGYGYGYTFGSGTRLTVV.